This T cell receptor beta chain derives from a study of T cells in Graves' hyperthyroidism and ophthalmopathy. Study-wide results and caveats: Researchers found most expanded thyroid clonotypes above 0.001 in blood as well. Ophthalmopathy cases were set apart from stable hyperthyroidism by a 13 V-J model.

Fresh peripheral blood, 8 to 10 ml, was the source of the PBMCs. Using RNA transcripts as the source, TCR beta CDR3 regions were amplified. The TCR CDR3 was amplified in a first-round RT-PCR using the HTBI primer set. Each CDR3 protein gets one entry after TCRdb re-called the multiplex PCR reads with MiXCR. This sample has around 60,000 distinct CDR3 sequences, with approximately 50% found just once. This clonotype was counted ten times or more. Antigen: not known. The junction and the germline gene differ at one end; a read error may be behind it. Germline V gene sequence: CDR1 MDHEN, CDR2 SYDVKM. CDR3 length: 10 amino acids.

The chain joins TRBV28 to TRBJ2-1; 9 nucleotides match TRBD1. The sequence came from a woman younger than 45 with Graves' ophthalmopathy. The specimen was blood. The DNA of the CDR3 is TGTGCCAGCAGCCACCGGGACAGGGTGTTC. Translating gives CASSHRDRVF.